This T cell receptor beta chain was obtained from a study of OX40 agonist ivuxolimab in advanced cancers. Study-level background: The costimulatory receptor OX40 (CD134) was targeted by ivuxolimab, a fully human IgG2 agonistic monoclonal antibody. Intravenous ivuxolimab was administered to patients every 2 weeks at six dose levels: 0.01, 0.1, 0.3, 1.5, 3 and 10 mg/kg. Of the approximately 50 patients in dose escalation, about 20 had hepatocellular carcinoma, some 15 had melanoma, 9 had renal cell carcinoma and 9 had head and neck cancer. The dose-escalation cohort was roughly 80% male with a mean age of approximately 60 years, ranging from roughly 23 to 90. Prior anti-PD-1, anti-PD-L1 or anti-CTLA-4 therapy was permitted, and checkpoint inhibitors had been received by about 44% of dose-escalation patients. Three dose-escalation patients achieved partial responses, one with hepatocellular carcinoma and two with cutaneous melanoma. Peripheral TCRbeta sequencing aimed to test whether ivuxolimab altered TCR sequence diversity and caused clonal T-cell expansion. The monotherapy dose-escalation portion (N of about 47 patients) of the phase I ivuxolimab trial is reported in the paper. Points the paper makes about the study in general: The antigen specificity of the peripheral T cells that underwent clonal expansion was not determined. Low levels of normalized T-cell clonal expansion were also seen in some nonresponding patients. In partial responders in the 0.1-3.0 mg/kg groups, normalized peripheral clonal expansion was found to be among the lowest, especially among CD8+ T cells. At doses of 0.1 to 3.0 mg/kg, clonal expansion of both CD4+ and CD8+ T cells in blood was seen between baseline and week 6. On average, CD8+ T cells showed more expanded clones than CD4+ T cells after ivuxolimab.

The V end gives up 3 bases and the J end 3 bases, leaving 4 bases in the junction not matched to a gene. There are 14 amino acids in the CDR3, from cysteine to phenylalanine inclusive. CDR3 DNA is the only sequence kept; it has 42 bases, read in frame from the first base. The germline V gene encodes CDR1 KGHSH and CDR2 LQKENI. Genomic DNA was extracted from sorted cells for sequencing of the TCRbeta CDR3 region. TCRbeta CDR3 regions were sequenced using the immunoSEQ Assay. As stored in TCRdb, this immuneACCESS dataset retains in-frame rearrangements with V and J assigned. A fraction of the clones does not appear; measured against another copy, unresolved V genes explain less than half of the discrepancy, and the remainder lacks a known reason. This sample lists over 55,000 clones; approximately 81% were detected once. The ten largest clones take up 1.9% of the sample. The trial excluded patients who had a history of autoimmune disease or who were on systemic immunosuppression. In every dose cohort, peripheral blood was drawn for TCR sequencing at baseline, cycle 4 day 1, and cycle 7 day 1. The samples were taken from a phase I, first-in-human, multicenter, open-label dose-escalation trial of ivuxolimab. The trial enrolled adults with locally advanced or metastatic head and neck squamous cell, hepatocellular, melanoma or renal cell carcinoma. CD4+ and CD8+ T cells were sorted separately from peripheral blood before TCR sequencing.

With regard to this clone: Its antigen target is currently unknown. No much larger clonotype is one base removed from it; base qualities were not supplied.

The V and J genes are TRBV18 and TRBJ1-2; TRBD1 fits 7 bases in the junction. The source of this sequence is an adult with an advanced solid tumor such as melanoma, head and neck, liver or kidney cancer. Sample: CD4+ or CD8+ T cells sorted from blood, taken in a trial of the OX40 agonist ivuxolimab. For the CDR3, the sequence is CASSPTGTDYGYTF. The sequenced DNA: TGTGCCAGCTCACCGACAGGGACGGACTATGGCTACACCTTC.